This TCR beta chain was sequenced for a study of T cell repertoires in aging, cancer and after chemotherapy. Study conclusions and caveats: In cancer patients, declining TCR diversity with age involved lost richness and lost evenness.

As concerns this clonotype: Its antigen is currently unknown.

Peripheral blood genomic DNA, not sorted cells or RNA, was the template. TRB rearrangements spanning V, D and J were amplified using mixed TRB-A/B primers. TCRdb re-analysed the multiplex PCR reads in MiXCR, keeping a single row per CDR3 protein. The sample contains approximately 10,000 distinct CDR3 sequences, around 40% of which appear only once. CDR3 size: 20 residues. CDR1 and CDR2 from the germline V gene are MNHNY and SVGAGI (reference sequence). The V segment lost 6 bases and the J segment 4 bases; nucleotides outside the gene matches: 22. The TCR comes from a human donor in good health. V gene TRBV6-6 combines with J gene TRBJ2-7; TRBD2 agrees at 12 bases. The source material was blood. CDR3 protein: CASSLTLLAGGQHLLYEQYF. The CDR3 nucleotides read TGTGCCAGCAGCCTTACATTACTAGCGGGGGGCCAGCATTTACTTTACGAGCAGTACTTC.